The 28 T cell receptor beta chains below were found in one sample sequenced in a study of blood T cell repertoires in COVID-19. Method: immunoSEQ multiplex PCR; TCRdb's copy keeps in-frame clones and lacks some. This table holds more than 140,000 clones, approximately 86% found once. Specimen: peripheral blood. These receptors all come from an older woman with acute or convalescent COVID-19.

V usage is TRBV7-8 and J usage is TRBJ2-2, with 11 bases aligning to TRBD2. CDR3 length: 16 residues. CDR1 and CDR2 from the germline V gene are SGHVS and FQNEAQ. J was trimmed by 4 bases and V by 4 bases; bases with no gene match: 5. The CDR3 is CASSSRLAGSTGELFF. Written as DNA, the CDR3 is TGTGCCAGCAGCTCAAGACTAGCGGGATCCACCGGGGAGCTGTTTTTT.

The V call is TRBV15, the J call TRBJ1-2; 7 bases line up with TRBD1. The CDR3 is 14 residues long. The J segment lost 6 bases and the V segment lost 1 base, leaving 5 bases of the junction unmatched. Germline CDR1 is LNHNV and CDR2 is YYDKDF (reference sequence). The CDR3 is CATSRANRGDGYTF. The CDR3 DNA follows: TGTGCCACCAGCAGAGCAAACAGGGGCGATGGCTACACCTTC.

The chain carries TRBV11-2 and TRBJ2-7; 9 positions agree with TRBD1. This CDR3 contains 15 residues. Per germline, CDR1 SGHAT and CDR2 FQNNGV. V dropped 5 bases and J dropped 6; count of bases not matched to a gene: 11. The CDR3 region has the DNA TGTGCCAGCAGCCCGAGGGGGACAGGGAGTCGCGAGCAGTACTTC. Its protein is CASSPRGTGSREQYF.

Here the CDR3 reads CAWSDLGGRGNQPQHF. For the CDR3, the DNA is TGTGCCTGGAGTGATTTAGGAGGAAGGGGCAATCAGCCCCAGCATTTT. This chain joins TRBV30 and TRBJ1-5; D remains unclear. Trimming pared 1 base from V and 2 bases from J, leaving 15 bases between. This CDR3 has 16 residues. The germline V gene has CDR1 GTSNPN and CDR2 SVGIG (reference sequence).

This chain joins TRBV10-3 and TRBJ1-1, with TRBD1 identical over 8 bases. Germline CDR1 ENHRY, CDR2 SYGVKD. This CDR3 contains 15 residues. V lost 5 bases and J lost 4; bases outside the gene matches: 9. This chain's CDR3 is CAISTAGGLGTEAFF. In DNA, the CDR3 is TGTGCCATCAGTACTGCAGGGGGCCTGGGCACTGAAGCTTTCTTT.

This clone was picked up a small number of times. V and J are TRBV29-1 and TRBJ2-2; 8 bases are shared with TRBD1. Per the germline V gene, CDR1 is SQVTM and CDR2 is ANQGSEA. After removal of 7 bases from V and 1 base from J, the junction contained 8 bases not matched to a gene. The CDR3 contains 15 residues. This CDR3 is CSARTGMGNTGELFF. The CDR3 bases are TGCAGCGCGCGGACAGGGATGGGGAACACCGGGGAGCTGTTTTTT.

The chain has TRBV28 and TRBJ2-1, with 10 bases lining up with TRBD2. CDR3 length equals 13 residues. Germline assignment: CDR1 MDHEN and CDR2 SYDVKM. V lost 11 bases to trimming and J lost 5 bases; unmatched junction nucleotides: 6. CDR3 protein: CAGSSGGDNEQFF. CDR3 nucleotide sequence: TGTGCCGGATCTAGCGGGGGAGACAATGAGCAGTTCTTC.

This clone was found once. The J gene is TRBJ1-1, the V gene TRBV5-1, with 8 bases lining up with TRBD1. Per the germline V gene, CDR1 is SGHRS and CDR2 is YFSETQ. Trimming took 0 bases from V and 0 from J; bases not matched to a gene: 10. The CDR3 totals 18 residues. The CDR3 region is CASSLGDRGPLMNTEAFF. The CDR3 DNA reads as TGCGCCAGCAGCTTGGGAGACAGGGGTCCTTTGATGAACACTGAAGCTTTCTTT.

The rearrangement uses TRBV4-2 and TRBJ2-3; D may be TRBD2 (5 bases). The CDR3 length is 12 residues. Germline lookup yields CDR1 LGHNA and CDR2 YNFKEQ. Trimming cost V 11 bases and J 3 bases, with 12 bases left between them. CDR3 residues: CAAGRGTDTQYF. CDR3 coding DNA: TGTGCCGCAGGCCGGGGAACAGATACGCAGTATTTT.

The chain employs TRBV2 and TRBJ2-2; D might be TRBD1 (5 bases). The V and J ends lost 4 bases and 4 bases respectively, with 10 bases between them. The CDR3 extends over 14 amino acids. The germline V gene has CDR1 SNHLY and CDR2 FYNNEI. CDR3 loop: CASSATRVTGELFF. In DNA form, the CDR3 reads TGTGCCAGCAGTGCAACCAGGGTCACCGGGGAGCTGTTTTTT.

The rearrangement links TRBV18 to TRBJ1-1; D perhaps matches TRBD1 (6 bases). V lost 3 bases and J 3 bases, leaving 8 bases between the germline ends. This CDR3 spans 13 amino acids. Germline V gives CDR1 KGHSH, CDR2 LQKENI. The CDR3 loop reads CASSPSGDTEAFF. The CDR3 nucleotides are TGTGCCAGCTCACCTTCAGGGGACACTGAAGCTTTCTTT. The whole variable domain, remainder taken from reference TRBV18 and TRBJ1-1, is NAGVMQNPRHLVRRRGQEARLRCSPMKGHSHVYWYRQLPEEGLKFMVYLQKENIIDESGMPKERFSAEFPKEGPSILRIQQVVRGDSAAYFCASSPSGDTEAFFGQGTRLTVV.

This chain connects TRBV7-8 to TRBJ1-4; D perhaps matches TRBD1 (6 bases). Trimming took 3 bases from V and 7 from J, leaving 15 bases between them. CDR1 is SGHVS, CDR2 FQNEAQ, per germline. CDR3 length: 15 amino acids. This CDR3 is CASSFQGKVGEKLFF. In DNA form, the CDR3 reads TGTGCCAGCAGCTTCCAGGGGAAGGTCGGTGAAAAACTGTTTTTT.

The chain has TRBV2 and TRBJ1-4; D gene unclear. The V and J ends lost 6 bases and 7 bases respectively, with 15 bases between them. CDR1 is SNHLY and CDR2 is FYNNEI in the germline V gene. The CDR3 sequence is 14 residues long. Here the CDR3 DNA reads TGTGCCAGCAGGTTAATCCTGGTCGGTGAAAAACTGTTTTTT. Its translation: CASRLILVGEKLFF. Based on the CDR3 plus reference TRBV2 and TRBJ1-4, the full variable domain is EPEVTQTPSHQVTQMGQEVILRCVPISNHLYFYWYRQILGQKVEFLVSFYNNEISEKSEIFDDQFSVERPDGSNFTLKIRSTKLEDSAMYFCASRLILVGEKLFFGSGTQLSVL.

CDR3 sequence reads: CASSLVGVEQYF. The CDR3, as DNA: TGTGCCAGCAGCTTAGTAGGGGTTGAGCAGTACTTC. V usage is TRBV7-9 and J usage is TRBJ2-7; tentatively, D is TRBD1 (5 bases). Germline loops: CDR1 SEHNR, CDR2 FQNEAQ (reference sequence). CDR3 size: 12 residues. V dropped 1 base and J dropped 7 bases, with 8 bases sitting between them. Drawing the rest from reference TRBV7-9 and TRBJ2-7, the complete variable domain is DTGVSQNPRHKITKRGQNVTFRCDPISEHNRLYWYRQTLGQGPEFLTYFQNEAQLEKSRLLSDRFSAERPKGSFSTLEIQRTEQGDSAMYLCASSLVGVEQYFGPGTRLTVT.

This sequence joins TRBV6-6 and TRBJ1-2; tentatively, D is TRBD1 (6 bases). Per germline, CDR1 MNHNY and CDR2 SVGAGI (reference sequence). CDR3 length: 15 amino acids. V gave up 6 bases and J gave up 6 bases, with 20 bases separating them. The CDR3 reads CASRGQGTGINGYTF. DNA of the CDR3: TGTGCCAGCAGGGGACAAGGAACGGGCATTAATGGCTACACCTTC.

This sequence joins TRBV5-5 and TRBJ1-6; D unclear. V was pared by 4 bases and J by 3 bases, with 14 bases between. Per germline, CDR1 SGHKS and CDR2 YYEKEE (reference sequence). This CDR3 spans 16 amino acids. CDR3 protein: CASSQNAGIYNSPLHF. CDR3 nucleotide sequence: TGTGCCAGCAGCCAAAATGCGGGTATCTATAATTCACCCCTCCACTTT.

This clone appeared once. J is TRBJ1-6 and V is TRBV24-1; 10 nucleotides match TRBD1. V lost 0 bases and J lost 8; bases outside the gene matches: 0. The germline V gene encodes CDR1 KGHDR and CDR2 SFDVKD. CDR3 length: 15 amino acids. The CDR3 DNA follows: TGTGCCACCAGTGATTTGGGGACAGGGGATTCACCCCTCCACTTT. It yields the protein CATSDLGTGDSPLHF.

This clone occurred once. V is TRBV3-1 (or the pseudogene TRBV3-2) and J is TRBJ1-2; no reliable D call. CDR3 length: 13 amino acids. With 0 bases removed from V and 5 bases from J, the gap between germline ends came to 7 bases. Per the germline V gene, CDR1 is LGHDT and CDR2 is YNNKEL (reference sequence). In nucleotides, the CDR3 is TGTGCCAGCAGCCAAGAGGGAGGTTATGGCTACACCTTC. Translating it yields CASSQEGGYGYTF.

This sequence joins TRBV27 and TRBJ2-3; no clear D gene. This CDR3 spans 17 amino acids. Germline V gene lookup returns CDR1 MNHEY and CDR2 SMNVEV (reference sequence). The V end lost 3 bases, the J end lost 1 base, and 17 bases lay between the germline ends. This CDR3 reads CASSFGLLGYGTDTQYF. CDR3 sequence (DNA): TGTGCCAGCAGTTTCGGCCTCCTCGGGTATGGCACAGATACGCAGTATTTT.

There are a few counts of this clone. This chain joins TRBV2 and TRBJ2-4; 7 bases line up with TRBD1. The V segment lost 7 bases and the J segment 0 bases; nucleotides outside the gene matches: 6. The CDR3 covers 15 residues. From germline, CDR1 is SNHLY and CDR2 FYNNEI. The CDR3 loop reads CASTSDRAAKNIQYF. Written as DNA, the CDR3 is TGTGCCAGCACCTCAGACAGGGCAGCCAAAAACATTCAGTACTTC. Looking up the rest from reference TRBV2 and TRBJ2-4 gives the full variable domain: EPEVTQTPSHQVTQMGQEVILRCVPISNHLYFYWYRQILGQKVEFLVSFYNNEISEKSEIFDDQFSVERPDGSNFTLKIRSTKLEDSAMYFCASTSDRAAKNIQYFGAGTRLSVL.

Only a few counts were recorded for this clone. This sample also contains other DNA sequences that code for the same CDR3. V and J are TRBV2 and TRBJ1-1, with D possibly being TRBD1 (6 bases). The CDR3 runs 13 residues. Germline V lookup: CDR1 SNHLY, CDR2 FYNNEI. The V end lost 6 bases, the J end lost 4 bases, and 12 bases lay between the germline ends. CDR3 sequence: CASSAGEGTEAFF. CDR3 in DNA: TGTGCCAGCAGCGCAGGGGAAGGCACTGAAGCTTTCTTT. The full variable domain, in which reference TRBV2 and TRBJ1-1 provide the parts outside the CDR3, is EPEVTQTPSHQVTQMGQEVILRCVPISNHLYFYWYRQILGQKVEFLVSFYNNEISEKSEIFDDQFSVERPDGSNFTLKIRSTKLEDSAMYFCASSAGEGTEAFFGQGTRLTVV.

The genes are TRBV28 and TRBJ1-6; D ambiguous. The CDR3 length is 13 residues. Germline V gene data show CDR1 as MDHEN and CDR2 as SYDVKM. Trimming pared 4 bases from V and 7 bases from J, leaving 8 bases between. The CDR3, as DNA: TGTGCCAGCAGTTCGACTTGGAATTCACCCCTCCACTTT. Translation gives CASSSTWNSPLHF.

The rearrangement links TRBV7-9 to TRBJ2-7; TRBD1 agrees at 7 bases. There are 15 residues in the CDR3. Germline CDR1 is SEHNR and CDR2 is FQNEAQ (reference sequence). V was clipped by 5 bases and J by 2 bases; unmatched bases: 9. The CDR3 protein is CASSVLSGTAYEQYF. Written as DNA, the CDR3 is TGTGCCAGCAGCGTACTCTCGGGGACAGCCTACGAGCAGTACTTC.

The CDR3 coding sequence is TGCGCCAGCAGCCACGGGATGGCGAACACTGAAGCTTTCTTT. Its protein product is CASSHGMANTEAFF. The chain employs TRBV5-1 and TRBJ1-1; unclear D gene. The CDR3 covers 14 residues. Trimming pared 4 bases from V and 1 base from J, leaving 11 bases between. Germline CDR1 reads SGHRS; CDR2 reads YFSETQ. Based on the CDR3 plus reference TRBV5-1 and TRBJ1-1, the full variable domain is KAGVTQTPRYLIKTRGQQVTLSCSPISGHRSVSWYQQTPGQGLQFLFEYFSETQRNKGNFPGRFSGRQFSNSRSEMNVSTLELGDSALYLCASSHGMANTEAFFGQGTRLTVV.

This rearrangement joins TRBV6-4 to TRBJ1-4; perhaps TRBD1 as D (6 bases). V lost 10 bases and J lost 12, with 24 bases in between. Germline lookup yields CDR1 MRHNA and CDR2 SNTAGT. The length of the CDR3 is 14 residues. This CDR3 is CATADRTARRELFF. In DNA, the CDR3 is TGTGCCACCGCAGATAGGACAGCGCGACGGGAACTGTTTTTT.

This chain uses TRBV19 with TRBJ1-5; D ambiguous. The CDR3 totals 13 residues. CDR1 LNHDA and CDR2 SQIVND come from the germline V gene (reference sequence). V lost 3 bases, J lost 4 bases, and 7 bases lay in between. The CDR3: CASSIEGNQPQHF. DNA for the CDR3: TGTGCCAGTAGTATCGAGGGTAATCAGCCCCAGCATTTT.

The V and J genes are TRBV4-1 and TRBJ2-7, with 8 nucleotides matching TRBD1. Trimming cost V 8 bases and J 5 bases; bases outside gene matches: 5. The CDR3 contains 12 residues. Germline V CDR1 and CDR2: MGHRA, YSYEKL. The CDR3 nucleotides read TGCGCCAGCGGACAGGGCTTCCACGAGCAGTACTTC. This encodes CASGQGFHEQYF.

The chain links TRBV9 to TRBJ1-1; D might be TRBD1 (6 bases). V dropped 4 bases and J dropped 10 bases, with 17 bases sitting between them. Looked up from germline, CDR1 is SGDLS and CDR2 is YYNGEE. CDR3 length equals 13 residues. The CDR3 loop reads CASSSQTGTRAFF. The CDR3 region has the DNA TGTGCCAGCAGCTCTCAAACCGGGACAAGAGCTTTCTTT.